This T cell receptor beta chain was documented in a study of post-analysis software for immune sequencing data. Study results and caveats: Elevated frequency relative to controls characterized several TRBV segments in patients, TRBV5-6, TRBV5-1 and TRBV20-1 among them. Those with multiple sclerosis, the patient group, showed significantly lower normalized Chao1 diversity than controls.

Remarks on this clonotype: Its target is unknown.

In germline, CDR1 is MDHEN, CDR2 SYDVKM. The CDR3 runs to 14 residues. Trimming at V came to 9 bases and at J to 2 bases, leaving 3 bases not matched to a gene. Prepared libraries of TCR beta cDNA carried unique molecular identifiers. The source material, 1 to 10 million T cells, gave rise to roughly 0.5 million cDNA molecules. TCRdb independently ran MiXCR on the PCR reads; one entry per CDR3 protein. The sample comprises about 210,000 distinct CDR3 sequences, around 29% of which are singletons, and roughly 3.4% rests with the top ten. This chain connects TRBV28 to TRBJ2-2; 10 positions agree with TRBD1. This clonotype originated in a girl under 18 with multiple sclerosis. Material: blood. CDR3 in DNA: TGTGCCAGTGGGGACAGGGGAAACACCGGGGAGCTGTTTTTT. Amino acid sequence: CASGDRGNTGELFF.